The T cell receptor (beta chain) under discussion was sequenced for a study of T-cell memory formation after mild COVID-19. This clonotype has just a few counts. TCRdb re-called the 5' RACE reads with MiXCR, one entry per CDR3 protein. The sample yields more than 200,000 distinct CDR3 sequences, about 15% seen once. CDR3 length: 14 residues. Germline lookup yields CDR1 SGHTA and CDR2 FQGNSA. Between the trimmed V and J ends, which lost 4 bases and 5 bases, there was a span of 14 bases. The sample was PBMCs or a T cell subset sorted from them (not recorded which). The clonotype was recovered from a man between 18 and 35 years old who had mild COVID-19 (a few samples of this study predate the infection). Cell type and time point are not known. The V gene is TRBV7-2, the J gene TRBJ2-5; maybe TRBD2 (5 bases). The chain's CDR3 is CASSSPLRGETQYF. CDR3 DNA sequence: TGTGCCAGCAGCTCCCCCTTACGAGGGGAGACCCAGTACTTC. The full variable domain, its missing parts supplied by reference TRBV7-2 and TRBJ2-5, is GAGVSQSPSNKVTEKGKDVELRCDPISGHTALYWYRQSLGQGLEFLIYFQGNSAPDKSGLPSDRFSAERTGGSVSTLTIQRTQQEDSAVYLCASSSPLRGETQYFGPGTRLLVL.